This T cell receptor beta chain was sequenced during a study of cytomegalovirus exposure and HLA in healthy donors. The germline V gene has CDR1 SGHRS and CDR2 YFSETQ. Trimming took 4 bases from V and 5 from J; bases not matched to a gene: 6. CDR3 length: 15 amino acids. A multiplex PCR was run with 60 Vbeta primers and 13 Jbeta primers. Assay used: immunoSEQ multiplex PCR; TCRdb lists only in-frame clones, some missing. The sample consists of over 100,000 clones, about 62% of them appearing once. Sequenced: PBMCs. This sequence originates from a woman in her forties in good health and CMV-seropositive. The chain employs TRBV5-1 and TRBJ1-4; 9 nucleotides align to TRBD1. The chain's CDR3 is CASSATGGPNEKLFF. The CDR3, as DNA: TGCGCCAGCAGCGCGACAGGGGGACCGAATGAAAAACTGTTTTTT.